The count of the clone carrying this T cell receptor (beta chain) is one. The data derive from a study of blood T cell repertoires in COVID-19. Across the whole study: Samples representing acute and convalescent COVID-19 were sourced from the United States, Italy and Spain.

Data came from immunoSEQ multiplex PCR; TCRdb stores just in-frame clones and leaves some out. The sample carries about 140,000 clones, almost 85% recorded once. The CDR3 has 14 residues. The J segment lost 3 bases and the V segment lost 4 bases, leaving 4 bases of the junction unmatched. From germline, CDR1 is MNHEY and CDR2 SMNVEV (reference sequence). The sample taken for sequencing was PBMCs or T cells enriched from blood (not recorded which). The chain has TRBV27 and TRBJ1-1; 8 bases fit TRBD1. The origin of this receptor is a woman between 45 and 65 years old with acute COVID-19. The chain's CDR3 is CASSSGQGYTEAFF. The CDR3 DNA reads as TGTGCCAGCAGTTCTGGACAGGGCTACACTGAAGCTTTCTTT.